The 5 T cell receptor beta chains below all came from one sample that was sequenced in a study of blood T cell repertoires in COVID-19. The data were produced by immunoSEQ multiplex PCR, yet TCRdb's version contains in-frame clones alone and is incomplete. This table holds about 55,000 clones, approximately 90% found once. The sequenced sample consisted of peripheral blood. The source is a man aged 40-50 years with COVID-19, enrolled during active disease.

CDR3 in DNA: TGCAGTGCTAGTAAACCGGGACAGGGTTATCTACCCCAGCATTTT. As protein: CSASKPGQGYLPQHF. This sequence joins TRBV20-1 and TRBJ1-5; the match to TRBD1 covers 9 bases. The length of the CDR3 is 15 residues. Unmatched junction bases numbered 13, after V lost 3 bases and J lost 10 bases. Germline V CDR1 and CDR2: DFQATT, SNEGSKA (reference sequence).

The V gene is TRBV19, the J gene TRBJ1-5; D gene unclear. The CDR3 covers 15 residues. Trimming took 3 bases from V and 2 from J, leaving 11 bases between them. Germline V gene data show CDR1 as LNHDA and CDR2 as SQIVND (reference sequence). For the CDR3, the DNA is TGTGCCAGTAGTATTGAGAGACAAGGCAATCAGCCCCAGCATTTT. Its translation is CASSIERQGNQPQHF.

This clone has just one count. The V gene is TRBV6-5, the J gene TRBJ1-2; maybe TRBD1 (6 bases). V dropped 2 bases and J dropped 8 bases, with 15 bases sitting between them. The CDR3 spans 14 residues. CDR1 and CDR2 from the germline V gene are MNHEY and SVGAGI. CDR3 in DNA: TGTGCCAGCAGTTACAGCGCAGGGGATGAGGGCTACACCTTC. Translation gives CASSYSAGDEGYTF.

V and J are TRBV5-6 and TRBJ2-7; weak D call: TRBD1 (5 bases). V lost 3 bases and J 2 bases, leaving 15 bases between the germline ends. CDR1 and CDR2 (germline): SGHDT, YYEEEE. The CDR3 consists of 15 residues. CDR3 sequence: CASSSLNDRAYEQYF. CDR3 coding DNA: TGTGCCAGCAGCTCCTTAAACGACAGAGCCTACGAGCAGTACTTC.

The V gene is TRBV5-1, the J gene TRBJ2-1; TRBD1 is a possible D gene (8 bases). The V gene's germline CDR1 is SGHRS and CDR2 YFSETQ. Trimming removed 0 bases from V and 3 bases from J, with 16 bases in between. The CDR3 runs 17 residues. CDR3 sequence: CASSLVPTGEGYNEQFF. The CDR3 DNA is TGCGCCAGCAGCTTGGTACCGACAGGGGAGGGCTACAATGAGCAGTTCTTC.